This entry lists 4 T cell receptor beta chains sequenced from one sample in a study of T-cell memory formation after mild COVID-19 (dated by TCRdb to about 2021). Library method: 5' RACE. Sequenced on an Illumina NovaSeq 6000. The raw public reads went through TCRdb reprocessing: fastp at Q25, MiXCR clone calling, in-frame beta chains kept. All rows with the same CDR3 protein become a single entry with the most common DNA and genes. Across this sample there are 250,000 to 300,000 distinct CDR3 sequences, with roughly 15% seen only once. About a fifth of the sample is held by the ten biggest clonotypes. The source material was PBMCs or a T cell subset sorted from them (not recorded which). The receptors shown here come from a man aged 18 to 35 who had mild COVID-19 (a few samples of this study predate the infection). The sample titles of this study are shuffled in the database, so cell type and time point are left out; the donor was told from shared clones.

This chain uses TRBV7-3 with TRBJ2-5; 12 nucleotides agree with TRBD1. Losses at the gene ends were 3 bases for V and 5 bases for J; bases not matched to a gene: 4. CDR1 SGHTA and CDR2 FQGTGA come from the germline V gene. This CDR3 spans 15 amino acids. CDR3 nucleotides: TGTGCCAGCAGCTTGGGGACAGGGGGCGATGAGACCCAGTACTTC. Protein sequence: CASSLGTGGDETQYF.

V usage is TRBV20-1 and J usage is TRBJ1-2; D not certain. The CDR3 has 11 amino acids. Germline CDR1 reads DFQATT; CDR2 reads SNEGSKA (reference sequence). Trimming stripped 5 bases from V and 0 bases from J, with 4 bases between. This chain's CDR3 is CSADANYGYTF. Here the CDR3 DNA reads TGCAGTGCTGACGCTAACTATGGCTACACCTTC.

This clonotype came up a few times. The rearrangement links TRBV20-1 to TRBJ1-4; D is undetermined. Germline values: CDR1 DFQATT, CDR2 SNEGSKA (reference sequence). The length of the CDR3 is 16 residues. V was cut by 5 bases and J by 2 bases, with 18 bases left in between. CDR3 loop: CSAARAYKSTNEKLFF. The CDR3 DNA reads TGCAGTGCTGCGCGTGCCTACAAAAGCACTAATGAAAAACTGTTTTTT.

The chain employs TRBV7-2 and TRBJ2-1; no clear D. The CDR3 runs 15 residues. Trimming removed 5 bases at V and 8 bases at J, with 19 bases between. CDR1 SGHTA and CDR2 FQGNSA come from the germline V gene. CDR3 in DNA: TGTGCCAGCAGCACCGTGAGGACGGCGGTTCATGAGCAGTTCTTC. Amino acids: CASSTVRTAVHEQFF.